These T cell receptor beta chains were read from a single sample in a study of blood T cells in healthy people across ages. TCRdb processed the 5' RACE reads anew with MiXCR; each CDR3 protein has one entry. The table has around 800,000 distinct CDR3 sequences, 62% seen once. Source material: blood. These TCRs come from a young man in good health. The CDR3 runs from the conserved cysteine through the conserved F or W. D genes are given only for firm matches. The size entry is marked missing in some rows and otherwise reads once, few, many or a size class.

cdr3_aa cdr3_nt j_call clone_size v_call d_call
CASSALAGTYNEQFF TGTGCCAGCAGTGCACTAGCGGGGACCTACAATGAGCAGTTCTTC TRBJ2-1 once TRBV2 TRBD2
CASSQLAGDGETQYF TGTGCCAGCAGCCAACTAGCGGGGGACGGCGAGACCCAGTACTTC TRBJ2-5 once TRBV2 TRBD2
CASSQDLLAGGRGGDEQFF TGCGCCAGCAGCCAAGATCTGCTAGCGGGGGGCCGCGGGGGCGATGAGCAGTTCTTC TRBJ2-1 . TRBV4-3 TRBD2
CASSLAKSSGELDTQYF TGCGCCAGCAGCTTGGCCAAGTCTAGCGGGGAGCTAGATACGCAGTATTTT TRBJ2-3 . TRBV5-1 TRBD2
CASGTFPYEQYF TGTGCCAGCGGGACATTCCCCTACGAGCAGTACTTC TRBJ2-7 . TRBV2 .
CASSAVWVGDSYEQYF TGTGCCAGCAGCGCAGTTTGGGTGGGGGACTCCTACGAGCAGTACTTC TRBJ2-7 . TRBV7-2 .
CASSFSGGLFNEQFF TGTGCCAGCAGCTTTTCGGGGGGCCTCTTCAATGAGCAGTTCTTC TRBJ2-1 . TRBV7-9 .
CASSVVEGGELFF TGTGCCAGCAGCGTAGTTGAGGGCGGGGAGCTGTTTTTT TRBJ2-2 . TRBV9 .
CASTLGDNYGYTF TGTGCCAGCACACTGGGGGATAACTATGGCTACACCTTC TRBJ1-2 . TRBV13 .
CASSYVGYGTDTQYF TGTGCCAGCAGTTATGTTGGTTATGGCACAGATACGCAGTATTTT TRBJ2-3 . TRBV6-2/TRBV6-3 .
CASSFYSGGGFGEQFF TGTGCCAGCAGCTTTTATAGCGGGGGGGGTTTTGGTGAGCAGTTCTTC TRBJ2-1 . TRBV7-2 TRBD2
CASSQEGQGIYGYTF TGTGCCAGCAGCCAAGAGGGACAGGGGATCTATGGCTACACCTTC TRBJ1-2 . TRBV3-1 TRBD1
CASSLWSDRLYYGYTF TGTGCCAGCAGCTTATGGAGTGACAGGCTCTACTATGGCTACACCTTC TRBJ1-2 . TRBV7-9 .
CASNEGIEQFF TGTGCCAGCAACGAGGGCATCGAGCAGTTCTTC TRBJ2-1 . TRBV27 .
CSAKRGLSSYEQYF TGCAGTGCAAAAAGGGGGTTGAGCTCCTACGAGCAGTACTTC TRBJ2-7 . TRBV20-1 .
CASTAGLARTDTQYF TGCGCCAGCACTGCAGGGCTAGCGCGCACAGATACGCAGTATTTT TRBJ2-3 few TRBV4-3 .
CSVVTGTLNEQFF TGCAGCGTTGTAACAGGGACTCTCAATGAGCAGTTCTTC TRBJ2-1 few TRBV29-1 .
CASSYSLAGGPQETQYF TGTGCCAGCAGTTACTCGTTAGCGGGGGGACCACAAGAGACCCAGTACTTC TRBJ2-5 . TRBV6-5 TRBD2
CSARASGGAISYNEQFF TGCAGTGCTAGAGCCTCCGGGGGCGCAATCTCCTACAATGAGCAGTTCTTC TRBJ2-1 few TRBV20-1 .
CASSPLIQGETQYF TGTGCCAGCAGCCCACTCATTCAGGGGGAGACCCAGTACTTC TRBJ2-5 . TRBV7-2 .
CASNANGASYNEQFF TGCGCCAGCAACGCTAATGGGGCGAGCTACAATGAGCAGTTCTTC TRBJ2-1 . TRBV5-1 .
CASSEAHRGEQFF TGTGCCAGCAGTGAAGCACACCGTGGTGAGCAGTTCTTC TRBJ2-1 . TRBV25-1 .